The T cell receptor (beta chain) under discussion was sequenced for a study of blood T cell repertoires in COVID-19. Data came from immunoSEQ multiplex PCR; TCRdb stores just in-frame clones and leaves some out. The sample consists of roughly 16,000 clones, about 85% of them appearing once. With 7 bases removed from V and 3 bases from J, the gap between germline ends came to 10 bases. The CDR3 is made up of 13 amino acids. Sequenced material: peripheral blood. The chain combines TRBV12-3 or TRBV12-4 with TRBJ1-5; D is undetermined. The sequence came from a human donor in a cohort sampled during active COVID-19. The CDR3 DNA reads as TGTGCCAGCACACTTGGGCACAATCAGCCCCAGCATTTT. This codes for CASTLGHNQPQHF.